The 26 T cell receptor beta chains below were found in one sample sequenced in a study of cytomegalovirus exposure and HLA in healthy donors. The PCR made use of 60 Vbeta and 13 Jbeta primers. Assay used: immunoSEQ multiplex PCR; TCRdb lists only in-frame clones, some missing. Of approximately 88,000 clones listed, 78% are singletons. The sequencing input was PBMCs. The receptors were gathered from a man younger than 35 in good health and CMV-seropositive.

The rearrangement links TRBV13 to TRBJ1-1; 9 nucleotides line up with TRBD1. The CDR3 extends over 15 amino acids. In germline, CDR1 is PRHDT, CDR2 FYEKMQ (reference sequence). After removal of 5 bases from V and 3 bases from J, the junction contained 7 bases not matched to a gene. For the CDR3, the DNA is TGTGCCAGCAGCCTATACAGGGGGCGGGACACTGAAGCTTTCTTT. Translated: CASSLYRGRDTEAFF. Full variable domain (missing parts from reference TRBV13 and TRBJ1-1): AAGVIQSPRHLIKEKRETATLKCYPIPRHDTVYWYQQGPGQDPQFLISFYEKMQSDKGSIPDRFSAQQFSDYHSELNMSSLELGDSALYFCASSLYRGRDTEAFFGQGTRLTVV.

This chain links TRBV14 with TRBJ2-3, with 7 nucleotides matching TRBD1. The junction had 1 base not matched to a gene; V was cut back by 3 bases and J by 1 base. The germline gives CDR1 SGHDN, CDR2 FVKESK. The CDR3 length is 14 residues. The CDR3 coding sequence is TGTGCCAGCAGCCAGGGACAGCGCACAGATACGCAGTATTTT. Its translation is CASSQGQRTDTQYF.

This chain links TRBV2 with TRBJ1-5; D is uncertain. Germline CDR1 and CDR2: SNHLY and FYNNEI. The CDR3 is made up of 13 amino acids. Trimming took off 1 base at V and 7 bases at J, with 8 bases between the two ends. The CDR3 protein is CASSEDLSQPQHF. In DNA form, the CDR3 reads TGTGCCAGCAGTGAAGATCTTTCCCAGCCCCAGCATTTT.

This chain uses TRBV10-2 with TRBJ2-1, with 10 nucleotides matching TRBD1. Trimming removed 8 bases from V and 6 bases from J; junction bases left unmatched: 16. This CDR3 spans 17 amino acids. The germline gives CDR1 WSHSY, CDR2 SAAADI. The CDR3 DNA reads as TGCGCCAGCCTTCCCCCGCCGGGACAGGGGTCCGTCAATGAGCAGTTCTTC. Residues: CASLPPPGQGSVNEQFF.

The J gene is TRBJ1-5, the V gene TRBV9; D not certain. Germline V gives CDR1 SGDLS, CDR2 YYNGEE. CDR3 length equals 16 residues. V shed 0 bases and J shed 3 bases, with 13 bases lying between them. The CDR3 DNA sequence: TGTGCCAGCAGCGTAGCCGGACTAAACCTCAATCAGCCCCAGCATTTT. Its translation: CASSVAGLNLNQPQHF.

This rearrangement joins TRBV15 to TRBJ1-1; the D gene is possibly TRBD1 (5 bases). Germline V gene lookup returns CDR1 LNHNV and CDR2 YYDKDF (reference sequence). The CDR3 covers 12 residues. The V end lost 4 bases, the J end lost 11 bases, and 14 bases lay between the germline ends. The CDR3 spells CATSKDNRKAFF. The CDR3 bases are TGTGCCACCAGCAAAGATAACAGGAAGGCTTTCTTT.

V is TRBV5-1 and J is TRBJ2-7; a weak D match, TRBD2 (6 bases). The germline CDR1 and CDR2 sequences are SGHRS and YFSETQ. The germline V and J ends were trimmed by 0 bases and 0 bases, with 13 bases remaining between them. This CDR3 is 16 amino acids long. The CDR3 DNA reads TGCGCCAGCAGCTTGGATGCTAGCGCTAGCTCCTACGAGCAGTACTTC. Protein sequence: CASSLDASASSYEQYF.

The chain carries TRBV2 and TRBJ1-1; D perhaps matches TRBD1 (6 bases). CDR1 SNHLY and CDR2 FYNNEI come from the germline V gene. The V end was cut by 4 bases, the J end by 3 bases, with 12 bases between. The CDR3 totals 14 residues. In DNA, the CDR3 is TGTGCCAGCAGTGGGACAGTTCTATACACTGAAGCTTTCTTT. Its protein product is CASSGTVLYTEAFF.

CDR3 sequence: CASTRGGNTEAFF. The CDR3 DNA sequence: TGTGCCAGCACCCGCGGGGGGAACACTGAAGCTTTCTTT. This chain uses TRBV7-9 with TRBJ1-1; perhaps TRBD1 as D (5 bases). V shed 7 bases and J shed 1 base, with 10 bases lying between them. The germline gives CDR1 SEHNR, CDR2 FQNEAQ (reference sequence). The CDR3 consists of 13 residues. Looking up the rest from reference TRBV7-9 and TRBJ1-1 gives the full variable domain: DTGVSQNPRHKITKRGQNVTFRCDPISEHNRLYWYRQTLGQGPEFLTYFQNEAQLEKSRLLSDRFSAERPKGSFSTLEIQRTEQGDSAMYLCASTRGGNTEAFFGQGTRLTVV.

This CDR3 reads CASSLVLSPRGAFF. CDR3 nucleotides: TGTGCCAGCAGCTTAGTATTAAGCCCCCGGGGAGCTTTCTTT. The J gene is TRBJ1-1, the V gene TRBV11-2; no reliable D call. Trimming left V 1 base short and J 10 bases short, with 16 bases between. The CDR3 consists of 14 residues. Per the germline V gene, CDR1 is SGHAT and CDR2 is FQNNGV.

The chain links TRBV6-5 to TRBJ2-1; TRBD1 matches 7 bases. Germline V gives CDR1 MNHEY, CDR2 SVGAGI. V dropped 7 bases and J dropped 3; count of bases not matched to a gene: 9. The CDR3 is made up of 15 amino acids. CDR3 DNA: TGTGCCAGCACCAGCCGGGACAGATTCTACAATGAGCAGTTCTTC. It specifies CASTSRDRFYNEQFF.

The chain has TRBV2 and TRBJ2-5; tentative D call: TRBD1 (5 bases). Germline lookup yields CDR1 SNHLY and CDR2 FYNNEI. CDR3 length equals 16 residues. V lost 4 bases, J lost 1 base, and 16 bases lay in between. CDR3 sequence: CASSGSLGVGQETQYF. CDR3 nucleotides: TGTGCCAGCAGTGGATCCCTAGGGGTCGGCCAAGAGACCCAGTACTTC.

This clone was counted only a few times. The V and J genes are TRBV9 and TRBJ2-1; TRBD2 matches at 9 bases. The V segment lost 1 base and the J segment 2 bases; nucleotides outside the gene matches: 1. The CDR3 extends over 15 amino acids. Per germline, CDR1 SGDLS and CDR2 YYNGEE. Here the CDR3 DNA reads TGTGCCAGCAGCGTAAGACTAGCGGCCTACAATGAGCAGTTCTTC. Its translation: CASSVRLAAYNEQFF.

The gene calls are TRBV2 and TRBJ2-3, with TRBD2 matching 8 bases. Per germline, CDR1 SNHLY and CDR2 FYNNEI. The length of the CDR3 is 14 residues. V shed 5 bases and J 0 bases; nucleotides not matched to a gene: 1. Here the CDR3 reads CASSKRESTDTQYF. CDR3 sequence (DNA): TGTGCCAGCAGTAAGCGGGAGAGCACAGATACGCAGTATTTT.

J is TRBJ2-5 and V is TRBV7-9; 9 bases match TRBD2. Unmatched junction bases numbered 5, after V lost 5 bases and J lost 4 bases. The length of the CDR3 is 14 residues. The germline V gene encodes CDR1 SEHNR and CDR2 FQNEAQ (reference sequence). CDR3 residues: CASSRELAGETQYF. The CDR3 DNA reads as TGTGCCAGCAGCCGGGAACTAGCGGGAGAGACCCAGTACTTC.

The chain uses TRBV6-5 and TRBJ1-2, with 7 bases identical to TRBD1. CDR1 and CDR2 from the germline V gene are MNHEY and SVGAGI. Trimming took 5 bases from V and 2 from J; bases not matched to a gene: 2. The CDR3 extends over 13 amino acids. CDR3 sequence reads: CASSGDRNYGYTF. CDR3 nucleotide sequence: TGTGCCAGCAGTGGGGACAGAAACTATGGCTACACCTTC.

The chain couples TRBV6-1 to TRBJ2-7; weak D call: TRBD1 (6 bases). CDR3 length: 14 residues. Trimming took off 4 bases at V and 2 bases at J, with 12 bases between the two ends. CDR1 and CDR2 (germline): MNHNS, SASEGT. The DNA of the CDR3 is TGTGCCAGCAGTGTGACAGGCGTAACCTACGAGCAGTACTTC. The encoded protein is CASSVTGVTYEQYF.

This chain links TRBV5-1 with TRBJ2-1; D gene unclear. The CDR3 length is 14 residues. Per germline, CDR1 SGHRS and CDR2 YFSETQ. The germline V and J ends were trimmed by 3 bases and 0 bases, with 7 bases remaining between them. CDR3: CASSSSSSYNEQFF. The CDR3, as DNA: TGCGCCAGCAGCTCCTCGAGCTCCTACAATGAGCAGTTCTTC.

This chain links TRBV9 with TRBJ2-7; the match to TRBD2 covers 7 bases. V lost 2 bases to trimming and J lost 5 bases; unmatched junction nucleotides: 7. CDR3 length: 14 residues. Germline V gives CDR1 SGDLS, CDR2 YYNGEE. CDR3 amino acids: CASSVIGRNDEQYF. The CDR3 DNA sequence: TGTGCCAGCAGCGTTATCGGGAGGAATGACGAGCAGTACTTC.

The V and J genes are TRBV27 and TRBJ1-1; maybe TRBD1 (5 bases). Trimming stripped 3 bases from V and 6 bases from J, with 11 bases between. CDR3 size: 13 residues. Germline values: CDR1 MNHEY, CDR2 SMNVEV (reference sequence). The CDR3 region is CASSLSGGPEAFF. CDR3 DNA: TGTGCCAGCAGTTTGTCGGGGGGACCTGAAGCTTTCTTT.

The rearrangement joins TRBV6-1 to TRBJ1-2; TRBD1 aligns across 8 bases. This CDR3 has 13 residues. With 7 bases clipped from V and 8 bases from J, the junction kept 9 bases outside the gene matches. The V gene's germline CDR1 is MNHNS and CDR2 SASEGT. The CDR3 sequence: CASTIGQGGGYTF. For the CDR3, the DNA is TGTGCCAGCACCATCGGACAGGGAGGCGGCTACACCTTC.

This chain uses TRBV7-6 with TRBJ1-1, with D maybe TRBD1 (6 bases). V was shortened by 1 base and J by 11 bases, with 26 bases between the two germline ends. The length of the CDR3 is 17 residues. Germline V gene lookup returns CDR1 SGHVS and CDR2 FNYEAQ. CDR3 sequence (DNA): TGTGCCAGCAGCTTAGACCTTACTGACAGGTCGGCGGGTAGGGCTTTCTTT. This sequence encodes CASSLDLTDRSAGRAFF.

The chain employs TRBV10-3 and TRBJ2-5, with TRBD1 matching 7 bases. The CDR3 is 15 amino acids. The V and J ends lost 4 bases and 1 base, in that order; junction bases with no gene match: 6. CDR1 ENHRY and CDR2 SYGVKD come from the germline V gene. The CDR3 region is CAISGRTGVQETQYF. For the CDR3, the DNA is TGTGCCATCAGTGGTAGGACAGGAGTCCAAGAGACCCAGTACTTC.

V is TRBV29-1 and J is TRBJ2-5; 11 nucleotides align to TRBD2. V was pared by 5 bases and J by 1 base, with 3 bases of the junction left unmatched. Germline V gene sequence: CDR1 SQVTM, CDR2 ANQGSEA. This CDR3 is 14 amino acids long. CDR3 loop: CSVSSGRLQETQYF. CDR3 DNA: TGCAGCGTTTCTAGCGGGAGGCTCCAAGAGACCCAGTACTTC.

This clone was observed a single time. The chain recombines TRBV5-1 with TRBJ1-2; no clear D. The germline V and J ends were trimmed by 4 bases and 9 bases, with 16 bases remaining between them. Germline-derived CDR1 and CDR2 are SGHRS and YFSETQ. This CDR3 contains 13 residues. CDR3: CASSEPPLRRYTF. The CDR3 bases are TGCGCCAGCAGCGAACCTCCCCTGAGGCGCTACACCTTC. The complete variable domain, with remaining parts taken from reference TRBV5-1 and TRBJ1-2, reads KAGVTQTPRYLIKTRGQQVTLSCSPISGHRSVSWYQQTPGQGLQFLFEYFSETQRNKGNFPGRFSGRQFSNSRSEMNVSTLELGDSALYLCASSEPPLRRYTFGSGTRLTVV.

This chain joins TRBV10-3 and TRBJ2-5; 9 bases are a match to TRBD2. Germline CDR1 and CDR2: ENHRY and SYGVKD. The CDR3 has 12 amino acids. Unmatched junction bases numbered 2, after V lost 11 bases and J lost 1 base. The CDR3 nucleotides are TGTGCCGCGCGGGGGGGCCAAGAGACCCAGTACTTC. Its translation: CAARGGQETQYF.